This T cell receptor (beta chain) was identified in a study of CXCR3-negative and CXCR3-positive naive CD8 T cells. Study-level background: Sequencing brought in about 140 million TRB reads altogether, and each library got about 1.5 +/- 0.3 million. Study-wide results and caveats: Both naive subsets, CXCR3-negative and CXCR3-positive, displayed similar TRBV-TRBJ usage, unlike memory cells. Naive cells that were CXCR3-positive had more hydrophobic TRB CDR3s (compared with CXCR3-negative naive cells). TCR interaction strength was inferred from TRB CDR3 physicochemistry, as CD5 matched across naive subsets.

Researchers sorted approximately 290,000 cells of each CD8+ T cell subset in triplicate. The study made its TRB cDNA libraries by 5' RACE, adding UMI labels. TCRdb reprocessed the 5' RACE reads and stores each CDR3 protein as one record, lacking DNA. Its clone listing holds around 60,000 distinct CDR3 sequences. As for this clonotype: The antigen is not known.

CDR3 length: 14 amino acids. Germline V gene data show CDR1 as SEHNR and CDR2 as FQNEAQ (reference sequence). The rearrangement links TRBV7-9 to TRBJ1-1. This sequence originates from a human donor in good health. Some clones in this sample may be carry-over from other donors' samples. The sequenced sample consisted of naive CXCR3+ CD8+ T cells from blood. The subset is: CD45RO-CCR7+CD27+CD95- naive CD8+ T cells expressing CXCR3 (TNR3+). The CDR3 loop reads CASSLEGGGTEAFF.